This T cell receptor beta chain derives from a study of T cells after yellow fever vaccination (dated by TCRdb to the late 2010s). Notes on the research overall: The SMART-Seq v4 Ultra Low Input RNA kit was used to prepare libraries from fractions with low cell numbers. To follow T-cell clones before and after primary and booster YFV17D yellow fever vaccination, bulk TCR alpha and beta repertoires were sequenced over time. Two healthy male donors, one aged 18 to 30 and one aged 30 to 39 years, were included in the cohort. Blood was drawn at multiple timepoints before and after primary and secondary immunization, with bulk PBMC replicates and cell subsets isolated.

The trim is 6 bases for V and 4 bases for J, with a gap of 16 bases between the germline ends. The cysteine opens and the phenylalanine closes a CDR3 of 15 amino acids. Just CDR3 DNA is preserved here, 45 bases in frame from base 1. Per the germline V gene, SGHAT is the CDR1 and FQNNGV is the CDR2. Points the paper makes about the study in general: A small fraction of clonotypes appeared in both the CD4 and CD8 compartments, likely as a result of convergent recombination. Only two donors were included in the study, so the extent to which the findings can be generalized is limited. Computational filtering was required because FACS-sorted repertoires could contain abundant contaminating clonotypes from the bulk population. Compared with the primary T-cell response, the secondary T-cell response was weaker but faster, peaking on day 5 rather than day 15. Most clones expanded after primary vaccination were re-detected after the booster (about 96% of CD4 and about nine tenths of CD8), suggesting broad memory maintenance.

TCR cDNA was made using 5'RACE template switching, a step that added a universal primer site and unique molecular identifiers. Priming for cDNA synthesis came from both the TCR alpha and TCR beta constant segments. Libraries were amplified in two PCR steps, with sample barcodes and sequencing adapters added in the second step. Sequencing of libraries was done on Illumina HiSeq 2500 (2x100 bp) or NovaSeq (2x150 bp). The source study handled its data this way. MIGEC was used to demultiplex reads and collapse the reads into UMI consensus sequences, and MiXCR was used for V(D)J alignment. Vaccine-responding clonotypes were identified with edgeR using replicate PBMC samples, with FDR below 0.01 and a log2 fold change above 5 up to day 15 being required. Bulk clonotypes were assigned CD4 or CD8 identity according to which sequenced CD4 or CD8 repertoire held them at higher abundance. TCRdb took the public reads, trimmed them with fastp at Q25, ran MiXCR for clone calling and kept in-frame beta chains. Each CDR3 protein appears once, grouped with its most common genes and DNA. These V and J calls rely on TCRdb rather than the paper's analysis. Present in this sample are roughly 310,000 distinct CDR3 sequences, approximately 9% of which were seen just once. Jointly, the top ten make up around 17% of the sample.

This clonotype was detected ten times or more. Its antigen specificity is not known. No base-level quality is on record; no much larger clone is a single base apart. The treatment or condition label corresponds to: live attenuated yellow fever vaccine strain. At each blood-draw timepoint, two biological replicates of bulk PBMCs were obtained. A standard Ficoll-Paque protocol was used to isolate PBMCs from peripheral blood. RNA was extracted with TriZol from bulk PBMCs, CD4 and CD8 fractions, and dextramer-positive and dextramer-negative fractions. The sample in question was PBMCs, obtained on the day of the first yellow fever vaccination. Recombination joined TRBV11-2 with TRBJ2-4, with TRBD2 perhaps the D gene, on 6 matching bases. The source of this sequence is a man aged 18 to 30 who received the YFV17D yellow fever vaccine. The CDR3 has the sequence CASSRRADGKNIQYF. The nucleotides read TGTGCCAGCAGTAGGAGGGCAGACGGAAAAAACATTCAGTACTTC.